The 25 T cell receptor beta chains given below trace back to one sample, sequenced in a study of graft-versus-host responses after intestinal transplantation. Profiling relied on immunoSEQ multiplex PCR, and the TCRdb table lists in-frame clones only, not all of them. This table holds 75,000 to 100,000 clones, 85% to 95% found once. Their target antigens are unknown. Sequences were derived from unstimulated CD8+ T cells sorted from spleen or lymph node cells, sampled before intestinal transplant. Source of these receptors: a human donor who received an intestinal transplant.

V and J are TRBV27 and TRBJ2-7, with D possibly matching TRBD1 (5 bases). The V end was cut by 9 bases, the J end by 2 bases, with 17 bases between. The CDR3 contains 14 residues. Germline lookup yields CDR1 MNHEY and CDR2 SMNVEV (reference sequence). CDR3 sequence (DNA): TGTGCCAGTAACCCCAGGGTCAGCGCCTACGAGCAGTACTTC. Encoded protein: CASNPRVSAYEQYF.

V gene TRBV10-1 combines with J gene TRBJ2-1; D might be TRBD2 (6 bases). The CDR3 covers 16 residues. Germline-derived CDR1 and CDR2 are WNHNN and SYGVQD (reference sequence). The V and J ends lost 0 bases and 0 bases respectively, with 9 bases between them. The CDR3 DNA sequence: TGCGCCAGCAGTGAGTCGACCGGGAGCTCCTACAATGAGCAGTTCTTC. This gives the protein CASSESTGSSYNEQFF.

The J gene is TRBJ1-6, the V gene TRBV7-9, with 7 bases that match TRBD1. Germline trimming cut 4 bases from V and 9 bases from J; bases unmatched to any gene: 9. The germline V gene encodes CDR1 SEHNR and CDR2 FQNEAQ (reference sequence). This CDR3 is 15 amino acids long. The CDR3 DNA reads as TGTGCCAGCAGCTCAGCCACAGGGGTAGGTTCACCCCTCCACTTT. Encoded protein: CASSSATGVGSPLHF.

V is TRBV27 and J is TRBJ1-5; possibly TRBD1 for D (5 bases). The V end was cut by 3 bases, the J end by 7 bases, with 10 bases between. The CDR3 consists of 13 residues. CDR1 is MNHEY, CDR2 SMNVEV, per germline (reference sequence). CDR3 nucleotides: TGTGCCAGCAGTTTTGGGGCCCACCAGCCCCAGCATTTT. It translates to CASSFGAHQPQHF.

V gene TRBV7-6 combines with J gene TRBJ1-5, with D uncertain. CDR1 and CDR2 from the germline V gene are SGHVS and FNYEAQ. The CDR3 totals 13 residues. Trimming stripped 4 bases from V and 7 bases from J, with 11 bases between. This chain's CDR3 is CASSSWAGQPQHF. The DNA for the CDR3 is TGTGCCAGCAGCTCCTGGGCAGGCCAGCCCCAGCATTTT.

V is TRBV7-9 and J is TRBJ2-1; 10 nucleotides agree with TRBD2. V lost 2 bases, J lost 5 bases, and 3 bases stayed unmatched. The germline V gene has CDR1 SEHNR and CDR2 FQNEAQ (reference sequence). This CDR3 region has 15 residues. For the CDR3, the DNA is TGTGCCAGCAGCTTACTAGCGGGAGTAGACAATGAGCAGTTCTTC. Residues: CASSLLAGVDNEQFF.

The J gene is TRBJ2-2, the V gene TRBV29-1, with TRBD1 matching 7 bases. The CDR3 totals 11 residues. The V gene's germline CDR1 is SQVTM and CDR2 ANQGSEA. The junction had 2 bases not matched to a gene; V was cut back by 7 bases and J by 6 bases. In DNA form, the CDR3 reads TGCAGCGGTACAGGGGCCGGGGAGCTGTTTTTT. It yields the protein CSGTGAGELFF.

This clone has only a few counts. The chain is built from TRBV6-5 and TRBJ1-1; TRBD1 matches 11 bases. This CDR3 has 15 amino acids. Germline values: CDR1 MNHEY, CDR2 SVGAGI. Germline trimming cut 0 bases from V and 8 bases from J; bases unmatched to any gene: 5. The CDR3 region has the DNA TGTGCCAGCAGTTACTCGGGACAGGGGGTAAGGGAAGCTTTCTTT. Translation: CASSYSGQGVREAFF.

Note on this clone: Germline and junction disagree at one end, which may indicate a read error. The J gene is TRBJ2-7, the V gene TRBV9; 8 nucleotides match TRBD2. Germline loops: CDR1 SGDLS, CDR2 YYNGEE. The CDR3 runs 15 residues. Here the CDR3 reads CASSAYSGASDEQYF. The CDR3 coding sequence is TGTGCCAGCAGCGCCTATAGCGGGGCCTCCGACGAGCAGTACTTC.

V usage is TRBV27 and J usage is TRBJ1-2; maybe TRBD1 (6 bases). The germline gives CDR1 MNHEY, CDR2 SMNVEV (reference sequence). This CDR3 region has 14 residues. V lost 5 bases to trimming and J lost 3 bases, with 13 bases between them. CDR3 protein: CASSVGQYHYGYTF. The DNA for the CDR3 is TGTGCCAGCAGTGTAGGACAGTATCACTATGGCTACACCTTC.

This clone was found once. This sequence joins TRBV4-1 and TRBJ1-4, with 8 bases matching TRBD1. Germline CDR1 MGHRA, CDR2 YSYEKL. The CDR3 has 19 residues. Unmatched junction bases numbered 12, after V lost 0 bases and J lost 3 bases. CDR3 residues: CASSQDLETGARSNEKLFF. DNA of the CDR3: TGCGCCAGCAGCCAAGATCTGGAGACAGGGGCGCGGTCTAATGAAAAACTGTTTTTT.

This clone is a singleton in its sample. The CDR3 DNA sequence: TGCGCCAGCAGCTTGGGGGGGGGACCCCAAGAGACCCAGTACTTC. It yields the protein CASSLGGGPQETQYF. The V gene is TRBV5-1, the J gene TRBJ2-5; the match to TRBD2 covers 7 bases. J lost 1 base, V lost 0 bases, and 3 bases had no gene match. CDR1 SGHRS and CDR2 YFSETQ come from the germline V gene. This CDR3 is built from 15 residues.

This chain connects TRBV30 to TRBJ2-3, with a possible D match to TRBD1 (5 bases). V shed 0 bases and J shed 4 bases, with 8 bases lying between them. From germline, CDR1 is GTSNPN and CDR2 SVGIG (reference sequence). CDR3 length: 13 amino acids. This CDR3 reads CAWSVLGPDTQYF. CDR3 coding DNA: TGTGCCTGGAGTGTACTGGGGCCAGATACGCAGTATTTT. Looking up the rest from reference TRBV30 and TRBJ2-3 gives the full variable domain: SQTIHQWPATLVQPVGSPLSLECTVEGTSNPNLYWYRQAAGRGLQLLFYSVGIGQISSEVPQNLSASRPQDRQFILSSKKLLLSDSGFYLCAWSVLGPDTQYFGPGTRLTVL.

The genes are TRBV27 and TRBJ2-7; 9 nucleotides align to TRBD1. Germline loops: CDR1 MNHEY, CDR2 SMNVEV (reference sequence). Trimming at V came to 3 bases and at J to 2 bases, leaving 5 bases not matched to a gene. CDR3 length: 15 amino acids. CDR3 DNA sequence: TGTGCCAGCAGTTTTTTGGGGACAGGGACCTACGAGCAGTACTTC. It codes for CASSFLGTGTYEQYF.

The rearrangement links TRBV4-1 to TRBJ1-6, with 9 bases fitting TRBD1. This CDR3 has 16 amino acids. Looked up from germline, CDR1 is MGHRA and CDR2 is YSYEKL. V dropped 3 bases and J dropped 6; count of bases not matched to a gene: 6. CDR3 residues: CASSQIGDRVNSPLHF. In DNA, the CDR3 is TGCGCCAGCAGCCAGATTGGGGACAGGGTTAATTCACCCCTCCACTTT.

The chain uses TRBV21-1 and TRBJ2-7; TRBD2, the D gene given by the table, was not confirmed from the DNA. TRBV21-1 is a documented pseudogene. The CDR3 contains 14 residues. In DNA form, the CDR3 reads TGTGCCAGCAGCGGGGAGGGAGGTTTCTACGAGCAGTACTTC. It codes for CASSGEGGFYEQYF.

The chain has TRBV27 and TRBJ1-2, with TRBD1 matching over 8 bases. After removal of 6 bases from V and 1 base from J, the junction contained 10 bases not matched to a gene. The CDR3 contains 16 residues. Germline V gives CDR1 MNHEY, CDR2 SMNVEV (reference sequence). The chain's CDR3 is CASSGRTGTDNYGYTF. The CDR3 nucleotides read TGTGCCAGCAGCGGGAGGACAGGGACCGATAACTATGGCTACACCTTC.

The chain recombines TRBV4-1 with TRBJ1-1; 9 bases are a match to TRBD1. Germline CDR1 reads MGHRA; CDR2 reads YSYEKL. The CDR3 loop spans 15 amino acids. V was clipped by 3 bases and J by 3 bases; unmatched bases: 5. DNA for the CDR3: TGCGCCAGCAGCCACAGGACAGGGGTCGACACTGAAGCTTTCTTT. This encodes CASSHRTGVDTEAFF.

This chain connects TRBV27 to TRBJ2-7; 12 bases match TRBD1. The CDR3 has 14 residues. Germline assignment: CDR1 MNHEY and CDR2 SMNVEV (reference sequence). The J segment lost 7 bases and the V segment lost 5 bases, leaving 6 bases of the junction unmatched. Here the CDR3 DNA reads TGTGCCAGCAGTCTGGGACAGGGGGCGCGGGAGCAGTACTTC. Protein product: CASSLGQGAREQYF.

DNA of the CDR3: TGTGCCAGCAGTGAAACCCCGACAGGGGGCCATAATTCACCCCTCCACTTT. As protein: CASSETPTGGHNSPLHF. J is TRBJ1-6 and V is TRBV6-1, with TRBD1 identical over 10 bases. Germline V gives CDR1 MNHNS, CDR2 SASEGT. Unmatched junction bases numbered 6, after V lost 2 bases and J lost 5 bases. The CDR3 has 17 amino acids.

Turning to this clone: Distinct nucleotide sequences in the sample also encode this CDR3. The V call is TRBV11-2, the J call TRBJ2-7; 7 bases line up with TRBD1. Germline assignment: CDR1 SGHAT and CDR2 FQNNGV. The CDR3 sequence is 13 residues long. V lost 3 bases, J lost 1 base, and 0 bases stayed unmatched. CDR3 sequence: CASSLGQSYEQYF. CDR3 nucleotide sequence: TGTGCCAGCAGCTTGGGACAGTCCTACGAGCAGTACTTC.

The chain carries TRBV2 and TRBJ2-5; D is uncertain. The CDR3 length is 14 residues. Germline values: CDR1 SNHLY, CDR2 FYNNEI. V was pared by 6 bases and J by 2 bases, with 13 bases between. The CDR3, as DNA: TGTGCCAGCAGGCCCGACTGGAATCAAGAGACCCAGTACTTC. Its protein product is CASRPDWNQETQYF.

The V call is TRBV7-6, the J call TRBJ2-5; no clear D gene. V gave up 5 bases and J gave up 2 bases, with 15 bases separating them. This CDR3 spans 15 amino acids. Germline-derived CDR1 and CDR2 are SGHVS and FNYEAQ. The CDR3 loop is CASSPRWALQETQYF. CDR3 DNA: TGTGCCAGCAGCCCACGCTGGGCATTACAAGAGACCCAGTACTTC.

The chain uses TRBV7-9 and TRBJ2-1, with 7 positions matching TRBD1. This CDR3 region has 12 residues. Germline V gene lookup returns CDR1 SEHNR and CDR2 FQNEAQ (reference sequence). V lost 4 bases, J lost 8 bases, and 2 bases stayed unmatched. CDR3 sequence: CASSSGTDEQFF. Here the CDR3 DNA reads TGTGCCAGCAGCTCCGGGACAGATGAGCAGTTCTTC.

V and J are TRBV14 and TRBJ2-1; 8 positions agree with TRBD2. Germline V lookup: CDR1 SGHDN, CDR2 FVKESK. This CDR3 is built from 19 residues. The V and J ends lost 1 base and 4 bases, in that order; junction bases with no gene match: 15. CDR3 residues: CASSQAPGRTSHIYNEQFF. The CDR3 DNA reads TGTGCCAGCAGCCAAGCTCCCGGCCGGACTAGCCACATTTACAATGAGCAGTTCTTC.